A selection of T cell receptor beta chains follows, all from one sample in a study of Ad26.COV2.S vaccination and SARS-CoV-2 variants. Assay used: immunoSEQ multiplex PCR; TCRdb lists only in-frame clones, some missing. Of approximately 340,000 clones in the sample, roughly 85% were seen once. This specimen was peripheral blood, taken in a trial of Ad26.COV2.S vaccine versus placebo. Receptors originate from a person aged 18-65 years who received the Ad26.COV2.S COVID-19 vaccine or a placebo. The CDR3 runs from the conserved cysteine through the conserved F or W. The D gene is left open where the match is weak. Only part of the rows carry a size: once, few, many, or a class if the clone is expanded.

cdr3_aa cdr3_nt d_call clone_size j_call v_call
CASSYNSAPVYANTGELFF TGTGCCAGCAGTTATAATAGTGCGCCAGTGTACGCGAACACCGGGGAGCTGTTTTTT - - TRBJ2-2 TRBV6-2/TRBV6-3
CASSSDRGGYEQYF TGTGCCAGCAGTTCCGACAGGGGGGGCTACGAGCAGTACTTC TRBD1 - TRBJ2-7 TRBV28
CASSQQRTGELFF TGTGCCAGCAGCCAACAACGAACCGGGGAGCTGTTTTTT - - TRBJ2-2 TRBV7-9
CASSFHGVREQYF TGTGCCAGCAGTTTTCATGGGGTACGCGAGCAGTACTTC - - TRBJ2-7 TRBV28
CASSASLSGTYEQYF TGTGCCAGCAGCGCCAGCCTTAGCGGAACCTACGAGCAGTACTTC - - TRBJ2-7 TRBV7-9
CASSSLGGHEPSYEQYF TGTGCCAGCAGCTCCCTTGGGGGCCACGAACCCTCCTACGAGCAGTACTTC - - TRBJ2-7 TRBV7-9
CASSLVGNTGELFF TGTGCCAGCAGCTTGGTGGGGAACACCGGGGAGCTGTTTTTT - - TRBJ2-2 TRBV5-4
CASRTPGRTYF TGTGCCAGCAGAACTCCAGGCCGCACGTACTTC - - TRBJ2-7 TRBV28
CASGYTSGTGFLTGELFF TGTGCTAGTGGTTACACTAGCGGGACTGGTTTTTTGACCGGGGAGCTGTTTTTT TRBD2 - TRBJ2-2 TRBV12-5
CATDEGGGNEQFF TGTGCCACCGACGAGGGGGGCGGCAATGAGCAGTTCTTC - few TRBJ2-1 TRBV24-1
CASSYRGAAFNEKLFF TGTGCCAGCAGTTACCGGGGGGCGGCTTTCAATGAAAAACTGTTTTTT - - TRBJ1-4 TRBV6-5
CASRRQGPYEQYF TGTGCCAGCAGGAGGCAGGGCCCCTACGAGCAGTACTTC - - TRBJ2-7 TRBV6-5
CASSRYTVSGNTIYF TGTGCCAGCAGCCGCTATACGGTCTCTGGAAACACCATATATTTT - - TRBJ1-3 TRBV7-9
CASSLTLLRGSSYNEQFF TGTGCCAGCAGTCTAACCCTTCTGCGGGGGAGCTCCTACAATGAGCAGTTCTTC TRBD2 - TRBJ2-1 TRBV28
CASSPDRGNEQFF TGTGCCAGCAGTCCAGACAGGGGGAATGAGCAGTTCTTC TRBD1 - TRBJ2-1 TRBV27
CAISGTSGGQVQFF TGTGCCATCAGCGGGACTAGCGGGGGCCAGGTGCAGTTCTTC TRBD2 - TRBJ2-1 TRBV10-3
CASSQEPQGLGGYTF TGCGCCAGCAGCCAAGAGCCGCAGGGCCTAGGGGGCTACACCTTC - - TRBJ1-2 TRBV4-3
CASSRRNTEAFF TGTGCCAGCAGTCGACGGAACACTGAAGCTTTCTTT - once TRBJ1-1 TRBV6-5
CASGLGDIDGYTF TGTGCTAGTGGTTTAGGGGACATTGATGGCTACACCTTC - few TRBJ1-2 TRBV12-5
CASSLEAGGDGSPLHF TGTGCCAGCAGCTTAGAGGCTGGCGGAGACGGTTCACCCCTCCACTTT - - TRBJ1-6 TRBV7-8
CASSMQGADTEAFF TGTGCCAGTAGTATGCAGGGGGCGGACACTGAAGCTTTCTTT TRBD1 - TRBJ1-1 TRBV19
CASSRTDSRQETQYF TGTGCCAGTAGTAGAACGGACAGTAGACAAGAGACCCAGTACTTC - - TRBJ2-5 TRBV19
CAISADGGYGYTF TGTGCCATCAGTGCTGACGGCGGATATGGCTACACCTTC - - TRBJ1-2 TRBV10-3
CASSGSTSGHSYEQYF TGTGCCAGCAGCGGTTCCACTAGCGGACACTCCTACGAGCAGTACTTC TRBD2 - TRBJ2-7 TRBV5-4
CASSLDQWELFF TGTGCCAGCAGCTTAGATCAATGGGAGCTGTTTTTT - - TRBJ2-2 TRBV7-2
CASSRLGLNEKLFF TGTGCCAGCAGCCGCCTAGGCCTTAATGAAAAACTGTTTTTT - - TRBJ1-4 TRBV6-6
CASSPTGDPGELFF TGTGCCAGCAGTCCGACAGGGGACCCCGGGGAGCTGTTTTTT TRBD1 - TRBJ2-2 TRBV27
CAFNGGAPTDTQYF TGTGCCTTTAACGGGGGGGCCCCCACAGATACGCAGTATTTT TRBD2 - TRBJ2-3 TRBV30
CASSPQGASYEQYF TGTGCCAGCAGCCCACAGGGGGCCTCCTACGAGCAGTACTTC TRBD1 once TRBJ2-7 TRBV5-4
CASSFSGRSYEQYF TGTGCCAGCAGTTTCTCGGGGCGCTCCTACGAGCAGTACTTC - - TRBJ2-7 TRBV28
CASSPADRLYEQYF TGTGCCAGCAGCCCCGCCGACAGGCTCTACGAGCAGTACTTC - - TRBJ2-7 TRBV28
CAWSRTGTGNTIYF TGTGCCTGGAGCAGGACAGGGACCGGAAACACCATATATTTT TRBD1 - TRBJ1-3 TRBV30
CASSPGGMGYGYTF TGTGCCAGCTCACCAGGAGGGATGGGCTATGGCTACACCTTC - - TRBJ1-2 TRBV18
CASSLQGKGYGYTF TGTGCCAGCAGCTTACAGGGGAAGGGTTACGGCTACACCTTC - - TRBJ1-2 TRBV11-2
CAWTGNSPLHF TGTGCCTGGACGGGGAATTCACCCCTCCACTTT - - TRBJ1-6 TRBV30
CASTTARAGGETQYF TGCGCCAGCACAACGGCTCGGGCGGGAGGAGAGACCCAGTACTTC TRBD2 - TRBJ2-5 TRBV5-1
CATSDSAGGMKHNEQFF TGTGCCACCAGTGATTCGGCGGGAGGGATGAAACACAATGAGCAGTTCTTC TRBD2 - TRBJ2-1 TRBV24-1
CASSVSTRYQETQYF TGTGCCAGCAGCGTGTCGACTAGATACCAAGAGACCCAGTACTTC - - TRBJ2-5 TRBV9
CASSIGGQVQETQYF TGTGCCAGTAGTATAGGAGGTCAGGTCCAAGAGACCCAGTACTTC - once TRBJ2-5 TRBV19
CSVDRGTEAFF TGCAGCGTTGACAGGGGCACTGAAGCTTTCTTT - - TRBJ1-1 TRBV29-1
CASSAARGPNTGELFF TGCGCCAGCAGCGCAGCAAGGGGTCCTAACACCGGGGAGCTGTTTTTT - - TRBJ2-2 TRBV5-1
CASSLLRREGETQYF TGTGCCAGCAGCTTATTGAGGCGGGAGGGAGAGACCCAGTACTTC TRBD2 - TRBJ2-5 TRBV7-2
CASSQGEGWRTGELFF TGCGCCAGCAGCCAAGGGGAGGGGTGGAGAACCGGGGAGCTGTTTTTT TRBD2 few TRBJ2-2 TRBV4-1
CASSDLTPQGETQYF TGTGCCAGCAGTGATCTGACACCCCAAGGGGAGACCCAGTACTTC - - TRBJ2-5 TRBV2
CAWSAWTGGVKAEAFF TGTGCCTGGAGTGCATGGACAGGGGGCGTAAAGGCTGAAGCTTTCTTT TRBD1 - TRBJ1-1 TRBV30
CASSLLTGQRSNQPQHF TGTGCCAGCAGTTTACTGACGGGACAGCGGAGCAATCAGCCCCAGCATTTT TRBD1 - TRBJ1-5 TRBV28
CASIRGDSSYNEQFF TGTGCCAGCATCCGGGGGGACAGCTCCTACAATGAGCAGTTCTTC - - TRBJ2-1 TRBV5-5
CASSQGSDTEAFF TGCGCCAGCAGCCAAGGGTCAGACACTGAAGCTTTCTTT - - TRBJ1-1 TRBV4-3
CASSPPPGSEYNEQFF TGTGCCAGCTCACCACCACCAGGGTCGGAGTACAATGAGCAGTTCTTC - - TRBJ2-1 TRBV18
CAISESGKAVTGELFF TGTGCCATCAGTGAATCGGGGAAGGCAGTCACCGGGGAGCTGTTTTTT - - TRBJ2-2 TRBV10-3